This entry lists 28 T cell receptor beta chains sequenced from one sample in a study of blood T cell repertoires in COVID-19. Method: immunoSEQ multiplex PCR; TCRdb's copy keeps in-frame clones and lacks some. The sample holds about 120,000 clones, roughly 84% seen once. The sequencing sample was made of PBMCs or T cells enriched from blood (not recorded which). The receptors originated from a woman in her 30s who had recovered from COVID-19.

This sequence joins TRBV23-1 and TRBJ2-7; 10 bases align to TRBD2. TRBV23-1 is given ORF status, its function remaining uncertain. V trimming: 3 bases; J trimming: 0 bases; junction bases outside the gene matches: 2. This CDR3 has 15 residues. The CDR3 sequence: CASSHTSGDSYEQYF. The DNA of the CDR3 is TGCGCCAGCAGTCACACTAGCGGGGACTCCTACGAGCAGTACTTC.

The chain couples TRBV13 to TRBJ1-6; TRBD1 matches 12 bases. Germline V CDR1 and CDR2: PRHDT, FYEKMQ (reference sequence). The CDR3 is made up of 17 amino acids. The ends lost 6 bases at V and 6 bases at J; junction bases unmatched: 9. CDR3 DNA sequence: TGTGCCAGCAGGAAAACCCGGGACAGGGGGCTTAATTCACCCCTCCACTTT. This codes for CASRKTRDRGLNSPLHF.

The rearrangement links TRBV11-1 to TRBJ2-1; 14 bases fit TRBD2. The CDR3 extends over 16 amino acids. Germline assignment: CDR1 SGHAT and CDR2 FQDESV (reference sequence). V was clipped by 5 bases and J by 7 bases; unmatched bases: 7. This CDR3 reads CASSDRGTSGSNEQFF. CDR3 nucleotides: TGTGCCAGCAGCGATAGAGGGACTAGCGGGAGTAATGAGCAGTTCTTC.

V usage is TRBV4-2 and J usage is TRBJ2-2; D may be TRBD2 (6 bases). The CDR3 is 16 residues long. CDR1 is LGHNA and CDR2 is YNFKEQ in the germline V gene. The germline V and J ends were trimmed by 2 bases and 3 bases, with 13 bases remaining between them. CDR3 residues: CASSQQSGLYTGELFF. CDR3 in DNA: TGTGCCAGCAGCCAACAATCGGGACTGTACACCGGGGAGCTGTTTTTT.

The chain joins TRBV6-4 to TRBJ2-1, with 9 nucleotides matching TRBD1. The CDR3 is 15 amino acids. The V segment lost 3 bases and the J segment 6 bases; nucleotides outside the gene matches: 6. In germline, CDR1 is MRHNA, CDR2 SNTAGT. The CDR3 DNA sequence: TGTGCCAGCAGTGAGTCGGGACAGGGCTTCAATGAGCAGTTCTTC. Its translation: CASSESGQGFNEQFF.

The genes are TRBV7-9 and TRBJ1-4, with TRBD1 matching over 10 bases. The ends lost 5 bases at V and 0 bases at J; junction bases unmatched: 6. CDR1 and CDR2 from the germline V gene are SEHNR and FQNEAQ (reference sequence). The CDR3 is 17 amino acids. CDR3 DNA: TGTGCCAGCAGCCAGTGGACAGGGGGGGCAACTAATGAAAAACTGTTTTTT. Encoded protein: CASSQWTGGATNEKLFF.

This chain joins TRBV28 and TRBJ2-7; 13 nucleotides align to TRBD2. Germline CDR1 reads MDHEN; CDR2 reads SYDVKM. This CDR3 is 17 amino acids long. After removal of 7 bases from V and 4 bases from J, the junction contained 13 bases not matched to a gene. In nucleotides, the CDR3 is TGTGCCAGCACCAACGGACTAGCGGGAGCGGGGGGATACGAGCAGTACTTC. Translating it yields CASTNGLAGAGGYEQYF.

The chain recombines TRBV5-4 with TRBJ1-2; D ambiguous. Germline V gene lookup returns CDR1 SGHNT and CDR2 YYREEE (reference sequence). This CDR3 spans 13 amino acids. The V and J ends lost 1 base and 2 bases respectively, with 6 bases between them. In DNA, the CDR3 is TGTGCCAGCAGCTTGATCACAAACTATGGCTACACCTTC. Translated: CASSLITNYGYTF.

The rearrangement joins TRBV27 to TRBJ1-5; TRBD1 aligns across 8 bases. Trimming at V came to 2 bases and at J to 2 bases, leaving 5 bases not matched to a gene. CDR3 length equals 16 residues. Germline V lookup: CDR1 MNHEY, CDR2 SMNVEV (reference sequence). The CDR3 sequence: CASSLTGGGGNQPQHF. The DNA for the CDR3 is TGTGCCAGCAGTTTAACAGGGGGAGGCGGCAATCAGCCCCAGCATTTT.

This chain connects TRBV5-5 to TRBJ1-5; no clear D. CDR3 length: 15 residues. Germline V gene lookup returns CDR1 SGHKS and CDR2 YYEKEE (reference sequence). The V end was cut by 5 bases, the J end by 0 bases, with 12 bases between. The CDR3 spells CASRKGGDSNQPQHF. CDR3 bases: TGTGCCAGCAGGAAAGGCGGAGATAGCAATCAGCCCCAGCATTTT.

The rearrangement joins TRBV10-3 to TRBJ1-2, with D uncertain. CDR3 length equals 14 residues. CDR1 and CDR2 from the germline V gene are ENHRY and SYGVKD. Trimming cost V 6 bases and J 0 bases, with 11 bases left between them. The CDR3 sequence: CAIREGGANYGYTF. CDR3 DNA: TGTGCCATCAGGGAGGGCGGGGCTAACTATGGCTACACCTTC.

The rearrangement joins TRBV19 to TRBJ2-1; TRBD2 matches 11 bases. Germline values: CDR1 LNHDA, CDR2 SQIVND (reference sequence). This CDR3 is 15 amino acids long. Trimming took 9 bases from V and 5 from J; bases not matched to a gene: 9. For the CDR3, the DNA is TGTGCCAGCACCCCCGGGACTAGCGGCCACAATGAGCAGTTCTTC. This gives the protein CASTPGTSGHNEQFF.

The J gene is TRBJ1-1, the V gene TRBV28; TRBD1 matches 7 bases. CDR1 and CDR2 (germline): MDHEN, SYDVKM. Losses at the gene ends were 6 bases for V and 9 bases for J; bases not matched to a gene: 7. The CDR3 is made up of 12 amino acids. In DNA form, the CDR3 reads TGTGCCAGCAGGCCGGGACAGAACAAAGCTTTCTTT. The encoded protein is CASRPGQNKAFF.

The chain recombines TRBV4-2 with TRBJ2-5; 11 nucleotides align to TRBD2. Germline V gene data show CDR1 as LGHNA and CDR2 as YNFKEQ. This CDR3 contains 16 residues. With V trimmed by 4 bases and J by 0 bases, 4 bases remained unmatched. CDR3 sequence (DNA): TGTGCCAGCAGCCCCGGGACTAGCGGTTACCAAGAGACCCAGTACTTC. This codes for CASSPGTSGYQETQYF.

This chain joins TRBV9 and TRBJ2-5, with 7 nucleotides matching TRBD1. Germline V gives CDR1 SGDLS, CDR2 YYNGEE. There are 15 residues in the CDR3. V dropped 4 bases and J dropped 2; count of bases not matched to a gene: 8. DNA of the CDR3: TGTGCCAGCAGCCGTACCGGGACAGCGCAAGAGACCCAGTACTTC. Translation: CASSRTGTAQETQYF.

This clone showed up just once. This chain joins TRBV29-1 and TRBJ1-1; 7 bases align to TRBD1. The CDR3 runs 14 residues. Germline trimming cut 4 bases from V and 3 bases from J; bases unmatched to any gene: 8. In germline, CDR1 is SQVTM, CDR2 ANQGSEA. CDR3 sequence reads: CSVGSRGQYTEAFF. CDR3 nucleotides: TGCAGCGTTGGTAGTAGGGGACAGTACACTGAAGCTTTCTTT.

The CDR3 DNA sequence: TGTGCCAGCAGTGAATGGCAGGGGCAGGATCAGCCCCAGCATTTT. Translation: CASSEWQGQDQPQHF. The chain carries TRBV2 and TRBJ1-5; D possibly corresponds to TRBD1 (6 bases). The CDR3 has 15 amino acids. CDR1 and CDR2 from the germline V gene are SNHLY and FYNNEI. The ends were cut back, 2 bases at V and 5 bases at J, with 13 bases in the middle. Based on the CDR3 plus reference TRBV2 and TRBJ1-5, the full variable domain is EPEVTQTPSHQVTQMGQEVILRCVPISNHLYFYWYRQILGQKVEFLVSFYNNEISEKSEIFDDQFSVERPDGSNFTLKIRSTKLEDSAMYFCASSEWQGQDQPQHFGDGTRLSIL.

This chain links TRBV30 with TRBJ2-5; D is perhaps TRBD1 (7 bases). The CDR3 runs 15 residues. The germline V gene has CDR1 GTSNPN and CDR2 SVGIG (reference sequence). The V gene lost 4 bases and the J gene lost 5 bases, with 20 bases spanning the gap. CDR3 residues: CAWTTGTASGETQYF. In DNA form, the CDR3 reads TGTGCCTGGACCACAGGGACAGCCAGCGGGGAGACCCAGTACTTC. The full variable domain, in which reference TRBV30 and TRBJ2-5 provide the parts outside the CDR3, is SQTIHQWPATLVQPVGSPLSLECTVEGTSNPNLYWYRQAAGRGLQLLFYSVGIGQISSEVPQNLSASRPQDRQFILSSKKLLLSDSGFYLCAWTTGTASGETQYFGPGTRLLVL.

This clone has only one observation. V gene TRBV11-2 combines with J gene TRBJ1-6; D call uncertain. The CDR3 has 14 amino acids. With 6 bases removed from V and 5 bases from J, the gap between germline ends came to 11 bases. Germline CDR1 is SGHAT and CDR2 is FQNNGV. The CDR3 DNA sequence: TGTGCCAGCAGAGACGGGAAACATAATTCACCCCTCCACTTT. It encodes CASRDGKHNSPLHF.

V and J are TRBV5-6 and TRBJ2-7; weak D call: TRBD1 (5 bases). CDR1 is SGHDT, CDR2 YYEEEE, per germline. Trimming cost V 0 bases and J 0 bases, with 13 bases left between them. This CDR3 has 16 residues. CDR3 sequence (DNA): TGTGCCAGCAGCTTGGTGGGGCCCAAGTCCTCCTACGAGCAGTACTTC. Its protein is CASSLVGPKSSYEQYF.

This chain links TRBV7-9 with TRBJ2-2, with D possibly TRBD2 on 6 matching bases. The CDR3 has 15 residues. Germline CDR1 and CDR2: SEHNR and FQNEAQ (reference sequence). V shed 1 base and J shed 7 bases, with 13 bases lying between them. CDR3 nucleotide sequence: TGTGCCAGCAGCTTAGTTTCGCGGGGCCACGGGGAGCTGTTTTTT. Protein sequence: CASSLVSRGHGELFF. Together with reference TRBV7-9 and TRBJ2-2, the CDR3 gives the full variable domain: DTGVSQNPRHKITKRGQNVTFRCDPISEHNRLYWYRQTLGQGPEFLTYFQNEAQLEKSRLLSDRFSAERPKGSFSTLEIQRTEQGDSAMYLCASSLVSRGHGELFFGEGSRLTVL.

V is TRBV7-3 and J is TRBJ2-1, with 8 bases fitting TRBD1. Germline CDR1 and CDR2: SGHTA and FQGTGA. CDR3 length: 16 residues. After removal of 5 bases from V and 5 bases from J, the junction contained 11 bases not matched to a gene. The CDR3 protein is CASSQSTGAAHNEQFF. The CDR3 nucleotides are TGTGCCAGCAGCCAATCGACAGGGGCCGCACACAATGAGCAGTTCTTC.

The chain employs TRBV18 and TRBJ2-3, with TRBD2 identical over 11 bases. The trim removed 5 bases at V and 6 bases at J, leaving 10 bases unmatched. Germline values: CDR1 KGHSH, CDR2 LQKENI. The CDR3 runs to 16 residues. The DNA of the CDR3 is TGTGCCAGCTCATCCGAGACTAGCGGGGTCTGGGATACGCAGTATTTT. It encodes CASSSETSGVWDTQYF.

V usage is TRBV2 and J usage is TRBJ2-1; the match to TRBD2 covers 9 bases. Germline CDR1 SNHLY, CDR2 FYNNEI. This CDR3 has 13 amino acids. V was pared by 10 bases and J by 0 bases, with 1 base of the junction left unmatched. For the CDR3, the DNA is TGTGCCACGGGACTAGCCTCCTACAATGAGCAGTTCTTC. This codes for CATGLASYNEQFF.

This chain joins TRBV13 and TRBJ2-4, with TRBD1 as a possible D gene (5 bases). The CDR3 is 20 amino acids. Trimming shortened V by 3 bases and J by 0 bases, and 24 bases separated the two germline ends. Germline CDR1 PRHDT, CDR2 FYEKMQ (reference sequence). This CDR3 is CASSLVQGLSSPVAKNIQYF. As DNA, the CDR3 is TGTGCCAGCAGCTTGGTTCAGGGCCTATCTAGTCCAGTAGCCAAAAACATTCAGTACTTC.

The chain couples TRBV7-2 to TRBJ2-3; 13 nucleotides line up with TRBD2. Germline V gene data show CDR1 as SGHTA and CDR2 as FQGNSA. The CDR3 is 16 amino acids. Losses at the gene ends were 2 bases for V and 5 bases for J; bases not matched to a gene: 4. CDR3: CASSLRLAGGGDTQYF. The CDR3 bases are TGTGCCAGCAGCTTAAGACTAGCGGGAGGAGGAGATACGCAGTATTTT.

The chain employs TRBV5-1 and TRBJ2-1, with TRBD2 matching 10 bases. In germline, CDR1 is SGHRS, CDR2 YFSETQ. The CDR3 totals 16 residues. Trimming took 1 base from V and 7 from J; bases not matched to a gene: 8. CDR3 in amino acids: CASSLTSGAPLNEQFF. CDR3 DNA sequence: TGCGCCAGCAGCTTGACTAGCGGGGCGCCCCTAAATGAGCAGTTCTTC.

The chain combines TRBV7-8 with TRBJ1-2; D is unresolved. The ends were cut back, 5 bases at V and 2 bases at J, with 12 bases in the middle. The CDR3 has 14 amino acids. Germline assignment: CDR1 SGHVS and CDR2 FQNEAQ. CDR3 loop: CASSTWRKNYGYTF. The CDR3 DNA reads as TGTGCCAGCAGCACCTGGCGGAAGAACTATGGCTACACCTTC.